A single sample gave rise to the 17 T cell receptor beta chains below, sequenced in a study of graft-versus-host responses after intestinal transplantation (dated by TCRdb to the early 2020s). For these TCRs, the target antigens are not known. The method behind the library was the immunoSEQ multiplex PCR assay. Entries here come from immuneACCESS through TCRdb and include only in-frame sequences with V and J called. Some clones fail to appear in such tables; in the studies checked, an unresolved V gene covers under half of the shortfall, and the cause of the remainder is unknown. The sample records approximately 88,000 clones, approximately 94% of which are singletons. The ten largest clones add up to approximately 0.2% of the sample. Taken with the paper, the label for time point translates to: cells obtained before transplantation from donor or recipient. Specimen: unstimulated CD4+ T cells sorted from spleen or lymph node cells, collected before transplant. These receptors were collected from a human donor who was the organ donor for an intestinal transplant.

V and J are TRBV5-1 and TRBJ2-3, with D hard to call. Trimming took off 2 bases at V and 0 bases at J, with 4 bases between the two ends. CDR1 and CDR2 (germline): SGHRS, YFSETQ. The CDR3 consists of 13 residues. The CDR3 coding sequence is TGCGCCAGCAGCTTTGGTAGCACAGATACGCAGTATTTT. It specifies CASSFGSTDTQYF.

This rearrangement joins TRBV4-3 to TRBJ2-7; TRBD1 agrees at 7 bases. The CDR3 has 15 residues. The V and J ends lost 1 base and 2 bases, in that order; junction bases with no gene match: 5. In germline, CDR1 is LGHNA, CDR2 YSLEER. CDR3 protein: CASSQVGQLAYEQYF. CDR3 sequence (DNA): TGCGCCAGCAGCCAAGTGGGACAGTTAGCCTACGAGCAGTACTTC.

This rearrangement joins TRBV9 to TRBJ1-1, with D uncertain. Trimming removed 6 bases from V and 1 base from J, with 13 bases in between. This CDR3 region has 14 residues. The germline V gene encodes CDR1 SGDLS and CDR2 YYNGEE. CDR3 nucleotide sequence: TGTGCCAGCACCTTAGGAGGATCGAACACTGAAGCTTTCTTT. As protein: CASTLGGSNTEAFF.

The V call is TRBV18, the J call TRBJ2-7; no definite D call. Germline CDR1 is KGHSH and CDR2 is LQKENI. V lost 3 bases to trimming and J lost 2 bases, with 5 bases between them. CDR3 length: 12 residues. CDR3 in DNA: TGTGCCAGCTCACCCAAGACCTACGAGCAGTACTTC. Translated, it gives CASSPKTYEQYF.

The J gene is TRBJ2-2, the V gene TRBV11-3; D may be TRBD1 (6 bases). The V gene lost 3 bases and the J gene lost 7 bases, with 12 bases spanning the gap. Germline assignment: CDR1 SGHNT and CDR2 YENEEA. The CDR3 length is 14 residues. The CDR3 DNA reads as TGTGCCAGCAGCTTTGACAGGTCGGGCGGGGAGCTGTTTTTT. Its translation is CASSFDRSGGELFF. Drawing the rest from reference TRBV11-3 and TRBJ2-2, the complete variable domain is EAGVVQSPRYKIIEKKQPVAFWCNPISGHNTLYWYLQNLGQGPELLIRYENEEAVDDSQLPKDRFSAERLKGVDSTLKIQPAELGDSAVYLCASSFDRSGGELFFGEGSRLTVL.

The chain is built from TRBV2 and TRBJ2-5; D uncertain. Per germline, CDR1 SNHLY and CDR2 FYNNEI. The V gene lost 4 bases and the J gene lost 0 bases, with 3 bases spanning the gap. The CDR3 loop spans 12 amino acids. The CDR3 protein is CASSGHQETQYF. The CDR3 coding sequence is TGTGCCAGCAGTGGACACCAAGAGACCCAGTACTTC.

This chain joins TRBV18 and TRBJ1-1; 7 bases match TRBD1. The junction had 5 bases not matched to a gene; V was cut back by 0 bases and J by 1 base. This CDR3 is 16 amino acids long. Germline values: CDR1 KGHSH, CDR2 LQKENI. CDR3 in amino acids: CASSPPNRGWNTEAFF. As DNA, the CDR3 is TGTGCCAGCTCACCACCGAACAGGGGATGGAACACTGAAGCTTTCTTT.

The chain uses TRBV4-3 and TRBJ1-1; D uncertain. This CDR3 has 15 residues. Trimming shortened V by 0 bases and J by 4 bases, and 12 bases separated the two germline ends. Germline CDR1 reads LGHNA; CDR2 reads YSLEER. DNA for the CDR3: TGCGCCAGCAGCCAAGATCCCAGTGGATTCACTGAAGCTTTCTTT. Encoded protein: CASSQDPSGFTEAFF.

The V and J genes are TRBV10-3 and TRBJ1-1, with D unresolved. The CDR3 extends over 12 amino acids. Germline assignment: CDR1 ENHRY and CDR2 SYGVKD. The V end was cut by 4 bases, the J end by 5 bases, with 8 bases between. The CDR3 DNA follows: TGTGCCATCAGTGGGGATGGAACTGAAGCTTTCTTT. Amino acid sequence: CAISGDGTEAFF.

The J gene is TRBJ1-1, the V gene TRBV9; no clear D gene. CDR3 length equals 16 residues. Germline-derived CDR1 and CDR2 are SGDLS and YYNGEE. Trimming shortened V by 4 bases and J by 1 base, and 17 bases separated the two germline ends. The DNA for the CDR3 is TGTGCCAGCAGCCCTATCCCGATCCGGGAGAACACTGAAGCTTTCTTT. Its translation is CASSPIPIRENTEAFF.

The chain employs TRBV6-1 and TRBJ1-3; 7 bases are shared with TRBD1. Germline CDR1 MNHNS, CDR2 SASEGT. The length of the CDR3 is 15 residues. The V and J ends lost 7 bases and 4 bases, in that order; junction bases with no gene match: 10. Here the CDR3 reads CASTVQGSPGNTIYF. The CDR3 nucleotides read TGTGCCAGCACGGTACAGGGGTCTCCCGGAAACACCATATATTTT.

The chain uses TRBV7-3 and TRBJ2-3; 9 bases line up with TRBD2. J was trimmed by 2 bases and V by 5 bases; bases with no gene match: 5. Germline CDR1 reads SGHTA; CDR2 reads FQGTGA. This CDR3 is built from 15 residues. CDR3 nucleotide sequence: TGTGCCAGCAGCGAGAGCGGGGGGTACACAGATACGCAGTATTTT. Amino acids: CASSESGGYTDTQYF.

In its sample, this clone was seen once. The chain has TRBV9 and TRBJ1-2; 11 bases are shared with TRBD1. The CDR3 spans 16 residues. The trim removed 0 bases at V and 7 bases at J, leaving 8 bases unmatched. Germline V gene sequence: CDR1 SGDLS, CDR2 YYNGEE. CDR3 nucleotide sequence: TGTGCCAGCAGCGTAGCTCCCGGACAGGGGGCAGGTGGCTACACCTTC. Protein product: CASSVAPGQGAGGYTF.

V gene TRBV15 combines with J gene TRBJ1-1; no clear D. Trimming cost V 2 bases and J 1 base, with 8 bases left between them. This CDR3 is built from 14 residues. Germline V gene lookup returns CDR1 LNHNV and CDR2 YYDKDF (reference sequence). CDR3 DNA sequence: TGTGCCACCAGCAGACGCGACGGGAACACTGAAGCTTTCTTT. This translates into CATSRRDGNTEAFF.

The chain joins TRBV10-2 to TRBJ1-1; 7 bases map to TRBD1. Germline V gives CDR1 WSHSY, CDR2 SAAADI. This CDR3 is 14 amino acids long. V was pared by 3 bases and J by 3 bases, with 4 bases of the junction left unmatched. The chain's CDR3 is CASSEGQDHTEAFF. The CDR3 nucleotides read TGCGCCAGCAGTGAAGGACAGGACCACACTGAAGCTTTCTTT.

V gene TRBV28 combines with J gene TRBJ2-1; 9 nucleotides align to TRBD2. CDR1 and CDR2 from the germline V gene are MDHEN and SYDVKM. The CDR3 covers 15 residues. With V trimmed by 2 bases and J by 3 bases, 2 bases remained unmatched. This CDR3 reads CASSLRRGGYNEQFF. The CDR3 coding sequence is TGTGCCAGCAGTTTAAGGCGGGGGGGCTACAATGAGCAGTTCTTC.

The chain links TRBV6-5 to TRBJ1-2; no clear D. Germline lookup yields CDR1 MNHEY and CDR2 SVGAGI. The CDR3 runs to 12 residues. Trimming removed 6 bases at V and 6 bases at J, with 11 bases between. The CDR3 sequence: CASSRSSNGYTF. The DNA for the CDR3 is TGTGCCAGCAGCCGGAGCTCTAATGGCTACACCTTC.